Listed below are T cell receptor beta chains from one sample, sequenced in a study of blood T cell repertoires in COVID-19. Measured with immunoSEQ multiplex PCR; TCRdb has only the in-frame clones, and not every one. The repertoire holds 220,000 or so clones, with 82% as singletons. The source material was peripheral blood. These receptors were taken from a woman of 80 years or more with COVID-19, enrolled during active disease. Both conserved end residues are part of each CDR3. Each record gives: V gene, clone size, D gene, J gene, CDR3 protein, CDR3 DNA. D genes are given only for firm matches. Not all rows give a size; the values are once, few, many and, for expanded clones, a class.

TRBV27	.	.	TRBJ2-5	CASSPSWLQETQYF	TGTGCCAGCAGCCCGTCCTGGCTCCAAGAGACCCAGTACTTC
TRBV7-2	.	TRBD1	TRBJ1-4	CASSPGTVGEKLFF	TGTGCCAGCAGCCCCGGGACAGTCGGTGAAAAACTGTTTTTT
TRBV30	.	TRBD1	TRBJ1-2	CAWSNRPGTGIGGYTF	TGTGCCTGGAGTAACCGCCCCGGGACAGGGATTGGAGGCTACACCTTC
TRBV19	.	TRBD2	TRBJ2-5	CASRETSGQQETQYF	TGTGCCAGTAGGGAGACTAGCGGGCAGCAAGAGACCCAGTACTTC
TRBV6-5	once	.	TRBJ2-2	CASSYWQNTGELFF	TGTGCCAGCAGTTACTGGCAGAACACCGGGGAGCTGTTTTTT
TRBV10-1	.	.	TRBJ1-1	CASSGAPKAEAFF	TGCGCCAGCAGTGGGGCCCCCAAGGCTGAAGCTTTCTTT
TRBV28	.	.	TRBJ1-5	CASSPRTFNQPQHF	TGTGCCAGCAGTCCTCGGACATTCAATCAGCCCCAGCATTTT
TRBV27	.	TRBD1	TRBJ1-2	CASSLSWDRGSGYTF	TGTGCCAGCAGTTTATCTTGGGACAGGGGCTCTGGCTACACCTTC
TRBV4-1	.	TRBD2	TRBJ2-5	CASREAGKSETQYF	TGCGCCAGCCGCGAAGCGGGAAAGAGCGAGACCCAGTACTTC
TRBV24-1	.	.	TRBJ1-2	CATSEGTGLYGYTF	TGTGCCACCAGTGAGGGGACGGGACTCTATGGCTACACCTTC
TRBV27	.	TRBD2	TRBJ2-1	CASSDPGLASLYNEQFF	TGTGCCAGCAGTGATCCGGGACTAGCGAGCCTCTACAATGAGCAGTTCTTC
TRBV19	.	.	TRBJ1-2	CAVGRGGEGGYTF	TGTGCCGTCGGTCGGGGAGGAGAAGGGGGCTACACCTTC
TRBV7-9	.	TRBD2	TRBJ2-5	CASSRGRLARESQYF	TGTGCCAGCAGCCGTGGGAGACTAGCCCGGGAGAGTCAGTACTTC
TRBV24-1	.	TRBD2	TRBJ2-3	CATSDPGTSGRTDTQYF	TGTGCCACCAGTGACCCCGGGACTAGCGGGAGAACAGATACGCAGTATTTT
TRBV18	.	.	TRBJ2-1	CASSPWRPGLQGNEQFF	TGTGCCAGCTCACCTTGGAGGCCCGGGCTACAGGGCAATGAGCAGTTCTTC
TRBV7-2	.	TRBD1	TRBJ2-6	CASFPGTGSSGANVLTF	TGTGCCAGCTTCCCCGGGACAGGAAGCTCTGGGGCCAACGTCCTGACTTTC
TRBV5-1	.	TRBD1	TRBJ2-3	CASSGGQGSTDTQYF	TGCGCCAGCAGCGGGGGACAGGGGAGCACAGATACGCAGTATTTT
TRBV19	.	TRBD1	TRBJ1-1	CASIRGQGRVSNTEAFF	TGTGCCAGTATTAGGGGACAGGGAAGAGTCTCGAACACTGAAGCTTTCTTT
TRBV12-3/TRBV12-4	.	.	TRBJ1-5	CASSLYSNQPQHF	TGTGCCAGCAGTTTATATAGCAATCAGCCCCAGCATTTT
TRBV19	.	.	TRBJ1-1	CATRIGQRHSEAFF	TGTGCCACCAGAATAGGACAGCGGCATAGTGAAGCTTTCTTT